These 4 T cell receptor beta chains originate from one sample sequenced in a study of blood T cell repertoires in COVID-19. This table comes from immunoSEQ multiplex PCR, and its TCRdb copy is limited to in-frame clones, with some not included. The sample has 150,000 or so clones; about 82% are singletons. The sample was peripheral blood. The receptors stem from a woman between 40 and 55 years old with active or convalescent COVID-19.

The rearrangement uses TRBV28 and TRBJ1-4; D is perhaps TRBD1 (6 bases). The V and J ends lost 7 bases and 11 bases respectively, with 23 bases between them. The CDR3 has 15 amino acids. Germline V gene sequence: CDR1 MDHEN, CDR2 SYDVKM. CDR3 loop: CASTSRGGRPRKLFF. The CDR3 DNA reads TGTGCCAGCACCTCGAGGGGGGGGAGGCCCCGGAAACTGTTTTTT.

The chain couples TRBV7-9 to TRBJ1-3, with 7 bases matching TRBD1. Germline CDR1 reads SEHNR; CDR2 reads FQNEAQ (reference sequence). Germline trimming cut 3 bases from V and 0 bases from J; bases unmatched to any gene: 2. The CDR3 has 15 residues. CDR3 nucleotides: TGTGCCAGCAGCTTGGGACAGATCTCTGGAAACACCATATATTTT. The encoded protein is CASSLGQISGNTIYF.

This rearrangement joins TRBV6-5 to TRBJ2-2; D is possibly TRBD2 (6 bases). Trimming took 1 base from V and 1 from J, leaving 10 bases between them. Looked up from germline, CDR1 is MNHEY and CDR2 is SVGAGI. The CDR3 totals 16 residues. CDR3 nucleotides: TGTGCCAGCAGTTACTGGGGCGGGGTGAACACCGGGGAGCTGTTTTTT. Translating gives CASSYWGGVNTGELFF.

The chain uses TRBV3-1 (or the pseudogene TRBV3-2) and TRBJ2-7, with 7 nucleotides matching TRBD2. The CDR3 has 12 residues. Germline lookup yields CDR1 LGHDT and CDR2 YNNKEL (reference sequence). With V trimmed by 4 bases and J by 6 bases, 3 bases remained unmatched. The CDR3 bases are TGTGCCAGCAGCCCGAGGACTAGCGAGCAGTACTTC. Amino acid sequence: CASSPRTSEQYF.